The T cell receptor (beta chain) under discussion was sequenced for a study of blood T cells in healthy people across ages. With a J-beta primer mix and a sample-barcoded 5' primer, a second PCR ran about 6 to 11 cycles. TCRdb called the 5' RACE reads again in MiXCR, with one record for every CDR3 protein. The sample comprises hundreds of thousands of distinct CDR3 sequences, under 70% of which are singletons, and 30% to 45% rests with the top ten. V lost 2 bases and J 10 bases, leaving 8 bases between the germline ends. The CDR3 covers 10 residues. The germline V gene has CDR1 SQVTM and CDR2 ANQGSEA.

Sequencing was performed on blood. This sequence originates from a man in his 60s in good health. The V call is TRBV29-1, the J call TRBJ1-1; possibly TRBD1 for D (5 bases). This chain's CDR3 is CSVETGPAFF. The CDR3 DNA reads TGCAGCGTTGAAACAGGTCCAGCTTTCTTT.